The 16 T cell receptor beta chains given below trace back to one sample, sequenced in a study of blood T cell repertoires in COVID-19. Clones were read by immunoSEQ multiplex PCR, and TCRdb kept only the in-frame ones, dropping some. The sample lists 55,000 to 70,000 clones, 80% to 95% occurring once. The source material was peripheral blood. Source of these receptors: a human donor in a cohort sampled during active COVID-19.

The J gene is TRBJ2-7, the V gene TRBV11-3, with D perhaps matching TRBD1 (6 bases). The germline V gene encodes CDR1 SGHNT and CDR2 YENEEA. V gave up 1 base and J gave up 6 bases, with 19 bases separating them. The CDR3 spans 16 residues. The CDR3 is CASSLGTGTLGTEQYF. In DNA, the CDR3 is TGTGCCAGCAGCTTAGGCACCGGGACATTGGGGACCGAGCAGTACTTC.

This chain joins TRBV3-1 (or the pseudogene TRBV3-2) and TRBJ1-1; D is unresolved. Trimming took 0 bases from V and 1 from J, leaving 12 bases between them. Germline CDR1 and CDR2: LGHDT and YNNKEL (reference sequence). This CDR3 is built from 16 residues. CDR3 coding DNA: TGTGCCAGCAGCCAAGAGGCTCCGGGTACGAACACTGAAGCTTTCTTT. As protein: CASSQEAPGTNTEAFF.

The chain carries TRBV7-9 and TRBJ1-2; 9 bases are a match to TRBD1. From germline, CDR1 is SEHNR and CDR2 FQNEAQ (reference sequence). The CDR3 has 19 residues. V was pared by 2 bases and J by 4 bases, with 17 bases of the junction left unmatched. CDR3 amino acids: CASSLSTGLGTGSFYGYTF. CDR3 nucleotide sequence: TGTGCCAGCAGCTTAAGCACCGGGCTCGGGACAGGGTCTTTCTATGGCTACACCTTC.

On this clone itself: Other DNA sequences from this sample encode an identical CDR3 as well. V usage is TRBV9 and J usage is TRBJ2-1; 7 positions agree with TRBD2. CDR1 and CDR2 from the germline V gene are SGDLS and YYNGEE. J gave up 0 bases and V 2 bases, and 5 bases lay outside the gene matches. CDR3 size: 16 residues. The CDR3 DNA follows: TGTGCCAGCAGCGTCTCTAGCGGAATCTCCTACAATGAGCAGTTCTTC. This gives the protein CASSVSSGISYNEQFF.

The chain has TRBV9 and TRBJ2-3; perhaps TRBD1 as D (5 bases). The CDR3 consists of 15 residues. Germline V CDR1 and CDR2: SGDLS, YYNGEE. V lost 2 bases, J lost 2 bases, and 12 bases lay in between. The CDR3 sequence is CASSVTGLSTDTQYF. DNA of the CDR3: TGTGCCAGCAGCGTTACAGGCCTCTCCACAGATACGCAGTATTTT.

The V and J genes are TRBV27 and TRBJ2-3; perhaps TRBD2 as D (6 bases). V shed 5 bases and J shed 15 bases, with 21 bases lying between them. Germline V lookup: CDR1 MNHEY, CDR2 SMNVEV (reference sequence). CDR3 length: 13 amino acids. Here the CDR3 reads CASSPYRGTPQYF. Here the CDR3 DNA reads TGTGCCAGCAGTCCCTATCGCGGGACCCCCCAATATTTT.

V and J are TRBV3-1 (or the pseudogene TRBV3-2) and TRBJ1-1; D gene ambiguous. The CDR3 length is 15 residues. With 4 bases removed from V and 4 bases from J, the gap between germline ends came to 16 bases. Germline CDR1 LGHDT, CDR2 YNNKEL (reference sequence). The CDR3 here is CASSLDLGRLTEAFF. The CDR3 nucleotides read TGTGCCAGCAGCCTGGACCTGGGGAGGCTCACTGAAGCTTTCTTT.

The rearrangement links TRBV13 to TRBJ2-7; D perhaps matches TRBD2 (5 bases). The CDR3 covers 14 residues. From germline, CDR1 is PRHDT and CDR2 FYEKMQ (reference sequence). Trimming left V 5 bases short and J 3 bases short, with 14 bases between. Here the CDR3 DNA reads TGTGCCAGCAGCGCTGGGAGCGAAAACTACGAGCAGTACTTC. Translation: CASSAGSENYEQYF.

The chain carries TRBV9 and TRBJ2-5, with TRBD2 as a possible D gene (7 bases). V lost 3 bases and J 5 bases, leaving 14 bases between the germline ends. The CDR3 runs 14 residues. Germline V CDR1 and CDR2: SGDLS, YYNGEE. The CDR3 sequence is CASSGSGGRETQYF. The CDR3 nucleotides are TGTGCCAGCAGCGGCTCGGGGGGCCGGGAGACCCAGTACTTC.

The CDR3 DNA reads TGTGCCTGGAGTGCGACAACCGGCCCCCAGCATTTT. This translates into CAWSATTGPQHF. The chain uses TRBV30 and TRBJ1-5; D uncertain. This CDR3 is 12 amino acids long. CDR1 is GTSNPN, CDR2 SVGIG, per germline (reference sequence). Trimming shortened V by 1 base and J by 10 bases, and 11 bases separated the two germline ends.

The chain couples TRBV15 to TRBJ1-2; the match to TRBD1 covers 10 bases. CDR3 length equals 14 residues. V lost 3 bases to trimming and J lost 8 bases; unmatched junction nucleotides: 6. Per germline, CDR1 LNHNV and CDR2 YYDKDF (reference sequence). The CDR3 DNA sequence: TGTGCCACCAGCAGGGACAGGGGGTTCGGGGGCTACACCTTC. Its translation: CATSRDRGFGGYTF.

The chain is built from TRBV19 and TRBJ2-2; 7 bases align to TRBD2. Per germline, CDR1 LNHDA and CDR2 SQIVND (reference sequence). The CDR3 has 19 residues. V trimming: 7 bases; J trimming: 1 base; junction bases outside the gene matches: 18. The CDR3 bases are TGTGCCAGTACTCCGGGAGGACGTACCCCTTCCTTGAACACCGGGGAGCTGTTTTTT. It is translated as CASTPGGRTPSLNTGELFF.

The chain recombines TRBV5-1 with TRBJ1-1; TRBD1 matches 7 bases. This CDR3 has 14 residues. V lost 7 bases, J lost 0 bases, and 6 bases stayed unmatched. From germline, CDR1 is SGHRS and CDR2 YFSETQ. The CDR3 bases are TGCGCCAGCTGTCCGACAGGGCTGAACACTGAAGCTTTCTTT. Protein: CASCPTGLNTEAFF.

This rearrangement joins TRBV5-6 to TRBJ1-1; D is uncertain. The ends were cut back, 1 base at V and 0 bases at J, with 10 bases in the middle. The CDR3 has 15 residues. Germline V gene sequence: CDR1 SGHDT, CDR2 YYEEEE. The CDR3 region is CASSLLERMNTEAFF. The DNA of the CDR3 is TGTGCCAGCAGCTTGTTAGAGAGGATGAACACTGAAGCTTTCTTT.

This CDR3 is CASSLVRRQGSTGELFF. CDR3 DNA: TGTGCCAGCAGCTTAGTGCGGAGACAGGGCAGCACCGGGGAGCTGTTTTTT. The rearrangement uses TRBV5-6 and TRBJ2-2, with 7 bases fitting TRBD1. Germline CDR1 and CDR2: SGHDT and YYEEEE. CDR3 length: 17 residues. V lost 2 bases and J lost 4; bases outside the gene matches: 11.

Notes on this clone: A read error may account for a junction end that differs from germline. This sequence joins TRBV5-1 and TRBJ2-7, with 14 positions matching TRBD2. The germline gives CDR1 SGHRS, CDR2 YFSETQ. The CDR3 runs to 15 residues. In nucleotides, the CDR3 is TGCGCCAGCAGCTCCGAAGGGACTAGCGGGGGCCGGTTAGACTTC. This encodes CASSSEGTSGGRLDF. The full variable domain, completed using reference TRBV5-1 and TRBJ2-7, is KAGVTQTPRYLIKTRGQQVTLSCSPISGHRSVSWYQQTPGQGLQFLFEYFSETQRNKGNFPGRFSGRQFSNSRSEMNVSTLELGDSALYLCASSSEGTSGGRLDFGPGTRLTVT.